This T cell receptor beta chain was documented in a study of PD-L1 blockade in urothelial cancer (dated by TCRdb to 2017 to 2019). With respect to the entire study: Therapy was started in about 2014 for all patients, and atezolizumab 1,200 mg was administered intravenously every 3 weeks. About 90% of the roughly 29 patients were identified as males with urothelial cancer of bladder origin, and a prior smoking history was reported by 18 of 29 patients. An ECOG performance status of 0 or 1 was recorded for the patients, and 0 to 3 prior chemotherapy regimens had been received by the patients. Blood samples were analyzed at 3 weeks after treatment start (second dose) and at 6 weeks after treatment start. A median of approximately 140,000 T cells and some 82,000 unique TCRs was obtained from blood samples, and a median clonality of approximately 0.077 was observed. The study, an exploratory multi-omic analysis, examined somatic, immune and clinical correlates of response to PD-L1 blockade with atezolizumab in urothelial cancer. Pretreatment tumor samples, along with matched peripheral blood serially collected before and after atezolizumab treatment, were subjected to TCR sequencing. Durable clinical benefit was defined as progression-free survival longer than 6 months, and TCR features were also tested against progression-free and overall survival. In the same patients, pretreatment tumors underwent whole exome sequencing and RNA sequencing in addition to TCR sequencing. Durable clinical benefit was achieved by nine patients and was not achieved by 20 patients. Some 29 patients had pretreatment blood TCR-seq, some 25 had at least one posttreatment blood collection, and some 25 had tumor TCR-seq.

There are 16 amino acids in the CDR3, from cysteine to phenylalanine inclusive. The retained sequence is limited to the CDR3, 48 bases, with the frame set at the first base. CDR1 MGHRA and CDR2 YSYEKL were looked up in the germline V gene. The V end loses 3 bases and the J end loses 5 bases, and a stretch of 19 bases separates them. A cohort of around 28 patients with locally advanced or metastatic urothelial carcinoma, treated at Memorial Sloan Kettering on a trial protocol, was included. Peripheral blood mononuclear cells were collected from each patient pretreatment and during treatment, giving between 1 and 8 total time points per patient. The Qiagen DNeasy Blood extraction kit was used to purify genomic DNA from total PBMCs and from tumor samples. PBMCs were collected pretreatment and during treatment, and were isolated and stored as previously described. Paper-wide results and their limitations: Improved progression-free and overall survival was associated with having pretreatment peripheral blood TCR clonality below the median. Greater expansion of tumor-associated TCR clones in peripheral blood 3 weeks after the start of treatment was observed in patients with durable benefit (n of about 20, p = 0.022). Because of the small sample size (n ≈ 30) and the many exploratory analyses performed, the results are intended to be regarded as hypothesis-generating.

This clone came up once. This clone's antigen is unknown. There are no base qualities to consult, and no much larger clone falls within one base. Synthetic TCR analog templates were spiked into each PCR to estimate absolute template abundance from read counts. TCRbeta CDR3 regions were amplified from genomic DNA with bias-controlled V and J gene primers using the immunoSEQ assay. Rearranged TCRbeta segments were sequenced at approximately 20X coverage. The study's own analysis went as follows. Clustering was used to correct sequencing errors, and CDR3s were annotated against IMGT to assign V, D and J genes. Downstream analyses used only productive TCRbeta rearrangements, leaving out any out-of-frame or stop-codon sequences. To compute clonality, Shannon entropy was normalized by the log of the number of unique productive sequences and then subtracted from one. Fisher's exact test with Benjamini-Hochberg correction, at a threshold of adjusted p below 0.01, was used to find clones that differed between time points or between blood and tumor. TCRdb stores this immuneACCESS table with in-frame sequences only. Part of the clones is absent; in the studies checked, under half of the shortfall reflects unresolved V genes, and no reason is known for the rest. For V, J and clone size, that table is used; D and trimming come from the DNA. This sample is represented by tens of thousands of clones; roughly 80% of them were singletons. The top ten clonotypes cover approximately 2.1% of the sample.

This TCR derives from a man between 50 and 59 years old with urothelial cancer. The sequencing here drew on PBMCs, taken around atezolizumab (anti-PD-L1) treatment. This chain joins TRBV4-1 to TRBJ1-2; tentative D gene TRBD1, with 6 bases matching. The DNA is TGCGCCAGCAGCCAGGTACCCACCAGGGGCGGGTATGGCTACACCTTC. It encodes CASSQVPTRGGYGYTF.